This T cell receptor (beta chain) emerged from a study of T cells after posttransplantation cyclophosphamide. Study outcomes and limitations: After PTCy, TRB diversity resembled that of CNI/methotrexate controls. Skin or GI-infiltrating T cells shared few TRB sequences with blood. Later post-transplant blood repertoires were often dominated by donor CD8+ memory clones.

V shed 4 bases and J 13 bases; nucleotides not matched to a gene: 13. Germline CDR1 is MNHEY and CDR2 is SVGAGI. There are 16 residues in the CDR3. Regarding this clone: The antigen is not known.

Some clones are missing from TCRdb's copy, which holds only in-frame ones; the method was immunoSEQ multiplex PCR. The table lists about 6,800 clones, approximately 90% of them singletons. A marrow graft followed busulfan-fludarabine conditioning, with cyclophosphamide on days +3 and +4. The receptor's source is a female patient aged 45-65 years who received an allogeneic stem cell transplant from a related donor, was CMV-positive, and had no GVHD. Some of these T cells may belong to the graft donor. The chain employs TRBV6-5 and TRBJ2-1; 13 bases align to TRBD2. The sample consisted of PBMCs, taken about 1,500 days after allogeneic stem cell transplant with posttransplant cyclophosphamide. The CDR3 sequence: CASSSLGLAGAEEQFF. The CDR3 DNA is TGTGCCAGCAGTTCCCTAGGACTAGCGGGAGCAGAGGAACAGTTCTTC.